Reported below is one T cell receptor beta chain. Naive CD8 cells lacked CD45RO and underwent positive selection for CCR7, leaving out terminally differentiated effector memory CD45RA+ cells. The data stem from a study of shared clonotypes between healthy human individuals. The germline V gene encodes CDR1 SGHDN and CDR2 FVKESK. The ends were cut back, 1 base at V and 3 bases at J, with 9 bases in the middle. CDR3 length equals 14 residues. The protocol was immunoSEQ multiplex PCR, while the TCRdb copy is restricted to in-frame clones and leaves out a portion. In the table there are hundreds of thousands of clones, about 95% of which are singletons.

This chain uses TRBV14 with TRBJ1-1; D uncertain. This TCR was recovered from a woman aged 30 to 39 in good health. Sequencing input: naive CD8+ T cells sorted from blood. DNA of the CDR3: TGTGCCAGCAGCCAAGCCGGGTGGGACACTGAAGCTTTCTTT. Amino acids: CASSQAGWDTEAFF.